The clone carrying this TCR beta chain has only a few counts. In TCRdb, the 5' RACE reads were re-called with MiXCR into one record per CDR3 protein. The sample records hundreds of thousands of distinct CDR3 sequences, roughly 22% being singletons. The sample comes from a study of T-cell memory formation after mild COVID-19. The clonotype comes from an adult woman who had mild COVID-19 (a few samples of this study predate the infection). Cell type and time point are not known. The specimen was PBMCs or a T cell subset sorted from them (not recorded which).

CDR3 protein: CASSLLPGPVGGYTF. For the CDR3, the DNA is TGTGCCAGCAGTTTACTCCCAGGTCCCGTAGGTGGCTACACCTTC. The gene calls are TRBV27 and TRBJ1-2; unclear D gene. V gave up 2 bases and J gave up 7 bases, with 17 bases separating them. The germline V gene has CDR1 MNHEY and CDR2 SMNVEV (reference sequence). This CDR3 comprises 15 residues.